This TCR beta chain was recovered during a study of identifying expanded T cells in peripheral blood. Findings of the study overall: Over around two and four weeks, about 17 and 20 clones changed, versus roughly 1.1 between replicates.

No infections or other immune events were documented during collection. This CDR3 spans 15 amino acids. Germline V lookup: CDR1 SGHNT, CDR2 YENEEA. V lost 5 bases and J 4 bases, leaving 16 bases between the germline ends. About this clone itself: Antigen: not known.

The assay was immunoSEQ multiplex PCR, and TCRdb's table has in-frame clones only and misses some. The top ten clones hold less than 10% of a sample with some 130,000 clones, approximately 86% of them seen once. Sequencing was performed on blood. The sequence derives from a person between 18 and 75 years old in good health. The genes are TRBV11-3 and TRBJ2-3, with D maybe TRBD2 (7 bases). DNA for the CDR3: TGTGCCAGCAGCCCCGGGGCGGGGGCCCCAGATACGCAGTATTTT. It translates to CASSPGAGAPDTQYF. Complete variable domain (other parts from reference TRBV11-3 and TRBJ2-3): EAGVVQSPRYKIIEKKQPVAFWCNPISGHNTLYWYLQNLGQGPELLIRYENEEAVDDSQLPKDRFSAERLKGVDSTLKIQPAELGDSAVYLCASSPGAGAPDTQYFGPGTRLTVL.